The next 18 T cell receptor beta chains were all read from a single sample in a study of control samples from healthy donors and cancer patients. Using immunoSEQ multiplex PCR, the repertoire was profiled, and TCRdb retains in-frame clones only, with some absent. The table includes approximately 150,000 clones, 94% detected once. The sequenced material came from blood. The receptors originated from a man aged 35-49 years in good health.

The chain employs TRBV9 and TRBJ2-1, with 7 bases matching TRBD1. Germline CDR1 reads SGDLS; CDR2 reads YYNGEE. The trim removed 4 bases at V and 4 bases at J, leaving 11 bases unmatched. The CDR3 has 16 amino acids. CDR3 DNA sequence: TGTGCCAGCAGCAGCAGGGGGTCTGGCGGGTACAATGAGCAGTTCTTC. Amino acids: CASSSRGSGGYNEQFF.

To note about this clone: The same CDR3 also results from other DNA sequences found in this sample. V is TRBV2 and J is TRBJ1-1, with D uncertain. Trimming removed 6 bases from V and 1 base from J, with 6 bases in between. Germline CDR1 SNHLY, CDR2 FYNNEI. The CDR3 covers 12 residues. CDR3 residues: CASSGGNTEAFF. CDR3 in DNA: TGTGCCAGCAGCGGAGGGAACACTGAAGCTTTCTTT.

This chain uses TRBV5-1 with TRBJ2-7; 9 nucleotides align to TRBD2. There are 16 residues in the CDR3. Germline CDR1 SGHRS, CDR2 YFSETQ. V shed 4 bases, J shed 3 bases, and the junction held 11 bases outside the gene matches. This CDR3 reads CASSPPPQREDYEQYF. The CDR3 bases are TGCGCCAGCAGCCCGCCCCCCCAGCGGGAGGACTACGAGCAGTACTTC.

This clone has just one count. This rearrangement joins TRBV10-3 to TRBJ1-2, with 7 bases lining up with TRBD1. Germline V CDR1 and CDR2: ENHRY, SYGVKD. V lost 7 bases and J lost 1; bases outside the gene matches: 3. This CDR3 spans 13 amino acids. The CDR3 DNA reads TGTGCCATCACCGGGGACAGTAACTATGGCTACACCTTC. It encodes CAITGDSNYGYTF.

The rearrangement joins TRBV5-1 to TRBJ1-1; no reliable D call. Germline-derived CDR1 and CDR2 are SGHRS and YFSETQ. This CDR3 is 14 amino acids long. The V gene lost 4 bases and the J gene lost 1 base, with 11 bases spanning the gap. The CDR3 DNA is TGCGCCAGCAGCAGTGGTCCAGGGAACACTGAAGCTTTCTTT. This sequence encodes CASSSGPGNTEAFF.

The chain carries TRBV24-1 and TRBJ2-5, with D perhaps TRBD1 (6 bases). V gave up 4 bases and J gave up 4 bases, with 9 bases separating them. Germline V gene sequence: CDR1 KGHDR, CDR2 SFDVKD. The CDR3 spans 13 residues. The CDR3 loop reads CATSDTGRETQYF. CDR3 DNA sequence: TGTGCCACCAGTGACACAGGGAGAGAGACCCAGTACTTC.

There are a few counts of this clone. The chain employs TRBV2 and TRBJ1-1; D perhaps matches TRBD1 (6 bases). The CDR3 has 13 amino acids. The V and J ends lost 6 bases and 8 bases respectively, with 16 bases between them. From germline, CDR1 is SNHLY and CDR2 FYNNEI. The CDR3 sequence is CASSDNQGREAFF. CDR3 DNA sequence: TGTGCCAGCAGCGATAACCAGGGGCGGGAAGCTTTCTTT.

This CDR3 reads CASGLTRFLDRVGDQPQHF. In nucleotides, the CDR3 is TGTGCCAGCGGCCTTACGCGCTTCCTTGACAGGGTGGGGGATCAGCCCCAGCATTTT. This sequence joins TRBV6-2 or TRBV6-3 and TRBJ1-5; 7 positions match TRBD1. This CDR3 has 19 amino acids. Losses at the gene ends were 8 bases for V and 5 bases for J; bases not matched to a gene: 24. Germline V gene lookup returns CDR1 MNHEY and CDR2 SVGEGT.

This chain uses TRBV12-3 or TRBV12-4 with TRBJ1-2, with 8 bases matching TRBD1. V lost 6 bases and J lost 8; bases outside the gene matches: 8. The CDR3 runs 13 residues. The DNA for the CDR3 is TGTGCCAGCAGGGTACAGGGGGTGGGCGGCTACACCTTC. It specifies CASRVQGVGGYTF.

The chain combines TRBV7-9 with TRBJ1-3; no clear D. The CDR3 runs to 13 residues. V lost 2 bases, J lost 9 bases, and 11 bases lay in between. Germline V CDR1 and CDR2: SEHNR, FQNEAQ (reference sequence). The CDR3 DNA follows: TGTGCCAGCAGCTTAATCAGTGTAGGCACCATATATTTT. Translated: CASSLISVGTIYF.

V gene TRBV29-1 combines with J gene TRBJ1-1, with 7 positions matching TRBD1. V lost 5 bases, J lost 1 base, and 4 bases stayed unmatched. The germline CDR1 and CDR2 sequences are SQVTM and ANQGSEA. The CDR3 loop spans 13 amino acids. In DNA form, the CDR3 reads TGCAGCGTTAGGACAGGAGAGAACACTGAAGCTTTCTTT. Translated: CSVRTGENTEAFF.

The chain employs TRBV12-5 and TRBJ1-5, with TRBD1 as a possible D gene (6 bases). The CDR3 extends over 15 amino acids. V was pared by 1 base and J by 2 bases, with 9 bases between. The germline CDR1 and CDR2 sequences are LGHNT and FRNRAP. The CDR3 is CASGLEQGGNQPQHF. CDR3 in DNA: TGTGCTAGTGGTTTGGAACAGGGAGGCAATCAGCCCCAGCATTTT.

The chain joins TRBV11-3 to TRBJ2-3; D remains ambiguous. Trimming stripped 1 base from V and 0 bases from J, with 5 bases between. The CDR3 consists of 14 residues. Germline values: CDR1 SGHNT, CDR2 YENEEA. DNA for the CDR3: TGTGCCAGCAGCTTAGGCCTAAGCACAGATACGCAGTATTTT. Translation gives CASSLGLSTDTQYF.

This sequence joins TRBV24-1 and TRBJ2-3, with D unclear. Trimming removed 0 bases at V and 4 bases at J, with 4 bases between. The CDR3 sequence is 13 residues long. The germline V gene has CDR1 KGHDR and CDR2 SFDVKD. The CDR3, as DNA: TGTGCCACCAGTGATTTGGAGGCAGATACGCAGTATTTT. Residues: CATSDLEADTQYF.

The V call is TRBV10-3, the J call TRBJ1-6; D unclear. CDR3 length: 13 amino acids. V shed 4 bases and J shed 7 bases, with 8 bases lying between them. From germline, CDR1 is ENHRY and CDR2 SYGVKD. The CDR3 loop reads CAISAEGNSPLHF. The CDR3 nucleotides are TGTGCCATCAGTGCCGAAGGAAATTCACCCCTCCACTTT.

Only one count was recorded for this clone. In nucleotides, the CDR3 is TGTGCCAGCAGCCAAGAGGTGGGAACCATCTACGAGCAGTACTTC. As protein: CASSQEVGTIYEQYF. The chain links TRBV14 to TRBJ2-7; D not resolved. Germline V gives CDR1 SGHDN, CDR2 FVKESK. V shed 0 bases and J shed 3 bases, with 12 bases lying between them. The CDR3 is made up of 15 amino acids.

V is TRBV7-3 and J is TRBJ2-1; D unclear. The CDR3 has 12 amino acids. Germline V lookup: CDR1 SGHTA, CDR2 FQGTGA. V was pared by 2 bases and J by 9 bases, with 8 bases between. The CDR3 sequence is CASSLSLGEQFF. CDR3 nucleotide sequence: TGTGCCAGCAGCTTATCCTTGGGTGAGCAGTTCTTC.

V and J are TRBV15 and TRBJ2-2; D is unresolved. V lost 0 bases and J 1 base, leaving 9 bases between the germline ends. The CDR3 is made up of 16 amino acids. Germline-derived CDR1 and CDR2 are LNHNV and YYDKDF (reference sequence). In DNA form, the CDR3 reads TGTGCCACCAGCAGAGATCAACCGGGGAACACCGGGGAGCTGTTTTTT. It is translated as CATSRDQPGNTGELFF.